Listed below are T cell receptor beta chains from one sample, sequenced in a study of blood T cell repertoires in COVID-19. Sequencing was performed with immunoSEQ multiplex PCR; in TCRdb, only in-frame clones are kept and a portion is missing. The sample shows over 150,000 clones, 87% of them seen only once. Sequencing was performed on PBMCs or T cells enriched from blood (not recorded which). These receptors all stem from a woman in her twenties or thirties who had recovered from COVID-19. CDR3s include the opening cysteine and the closing phenylalanine or tryptophan. The order of the fields is J gene, D gene, V gene, clone size, CDR3 length, CDR3 DNA, CDR3 protein. The D gene is left open where the match is weak. Not every row has a clone size; where given, it reads once, few, many or a size class.

J: TRBJ2-1; D: TRBD2; V: TRBV29-1; size: NA; length: 14; DNA: TGCAGCGTTGGCTGGCGGGAGGGGGGCAATGAGCAGTTCTTC; CDR3: CSVGWREGGNEQFF
J: TRBJ2-1; D: TRBD2; V: TRBV7-9; size: once; length: 16; DNA: TGTGCCAGCAGCTTACTAGGGACTAGCTCCTACAATGAGCAGTTCTTC; CDR3: CASSLLGTSSYNEQFF
J: TRBJ2-1; D: TRBD1; V: TRBV12-3/TRBV12-4; size: NA; length: 13; DNA: TGTGCCAGCAGTTTGGGACAGGGTAATGAGCAGTTCTTC; CDR3: CASSLGQGNEQFF
J: TRBJ1-1; D: NA; V: TRBV3-1/TRBV3-2; size: NA; length: 15; DNA: TGTGCCAGCAGCCATTTTTCACAGGGTGACACTGAAGCTTTCTTT; CDR3: CASSHFSQGDTEAFF
J: TRBJ1-1; D: NA; V: TRBV4-1; size: NA; length: 14; DNA: TGCGCCAGCAGCCAAGGGGGAGGGTTTGATGAAGCTTTCTTT; CDR3: CASSQGGGFDEAFF
J: TRBJ2-2; D: TRBD1; V: TRBV3-1/TRBV3-2; size: NA; length: 15; DNA: TGTGCCAGCAGCCTGGGACAGGGGAACACCGGGGAGCTGTTTTTT; CDR3: CASSLGQGNTGELFF
J: TRBJ1-5; D: TRBD1; V: TRBV5-8; size: NA; length: 17; DNA: TGTGCCAGCAGCTTAGGACAGGGTAGCGTAAGCAATCAGCCCCAGCATTTT; CDR3: CASSLGQGSVSNQPQHF
J: TRBJ1-4; D: NA; V: TRBV19; size: NA; length: 16; DNA: TGTGCCAGTAGTAACCTGGTCCGGGGAATGGGGAAAAAACTGTTTTTT; CDR3: CASSNLVRGMGKKLFF
J: TRBJ1-4; D: NA; V: TRBV7-9; size: NA; length: 14; DNA: TGTGCCAGCAGCCCGACAGGTTATAATGAAAAGCTGTTTTTT; CDR3: CASSPTGYNEKLFF
J: TRBJ1-2; D: NA; V: TRBV10-3; size: NA; length: 12; DNA: TGTGCCATCAGTGAGCCATACTATGGCTACACCTTC; CDR3: CAISEPYYGYTF
J: TRBJ1-2; D: NA; V: TRBV19; size: NA; length: 14; DNA: TGTGCCAGTAGTATAGTAACAAGAGGAGATGGCTACACCTTC; CDR3: CASSIVTRGDGYTF
J: TRBJ2-1; D: TRBD2; V: TRBV11-2; size: NA; length: 14; DNA: TGTGCCAGCAATTCGGGAGGGCTTCTTAATGAGCAGTTCTTC; CDR3: CASNSGGLLNEQFF
J: TRBJ2-5; D: NA; V: TRBV6-5; size: once; length: 14; DNA: TGTGCCAGCAGTTTCGGCGGGCTTTTGCAGACCCAGTACTTC; CDR3: CASSFGGLLQTQYF
J: TRBJ1-1; D: NA; V: TRBV5-1; size: NA; length: 15; DNA: TGCGCCAGCAGCTTGGCCGGACAAAAGAACACTGAAGCTTTCTTT; CDR3: CASSLAGQKNTEAFF
J: TRBJ1-2; D: NA; V: TRBV24-1; size: NA; length: 13; DNA: TGTGCCACCAGTGATTCTTACCAGTCAGGCTACACCTTC; CDR3: CATSDSYQSGYTF
J: TRBJ1-3; D: NA; V: TRBV28; size: few; length: 16; DNA: TGTGCCAGCAGTTTGGGCGACAGTCGCTCTGGAAACACCATATATTTT; CDR3: CASSLGDSRSGNTIYF
J: TRBJ2-5; D: TRBD2; V: TRBV4-2; size: many; length: 18; DNA: TGTGCCAGCAGCCAAGATATGCTGGCGGCTAGCGGGAGTGAGACCCAGTACTTC; CDR3: CASSQDMLAASGSETQYF
J: TRBJ1-5; D: NA; V: TRBV7-6; size: NA; length: 13; DNA: TGTGCCAGCAGCCTGACAGGAACTCAGCCCCAGCATTTT; CDR3: CASSLTGTQPQHF
J: TRBJ2-7; D: NA; V: TRBV4-3; size: NA; length: 14; DNA: TGCGCCAGCAGCCAAGAATCCAGTTCCTACGAGCAGTACTTC; CDR3: CASSQESSSYEQYF
J: TRBJ1-6; D: NA; V: TRBV21-1; size: NA; length: 18; DNA: TGTGCCAGCAGCAAAGGGAGGATAGGGGGAGTGGGAATTTCACCCCTCCACTTT; CDR3: CASSKGRIGGVGISPLHF
J: TRBJ1-3; D: NA; V: TRBV4-3; size: NA; length: 16; DNA: TGCGCCAGCAGCCAATTAATGGACAGCTCTGGAAACACCATATATTTT; CDR3: CASSQLMDSSGNTIYF
J: TRBJ1-5; D: NA; V: TRBV5-4; size: NA; length: 14; DNA: TGTGCCAGCAGCGCATCAGGGAGCAATCAGCCCCAGCATTTT; CDR3: CASSASGSNQPQHF
J: TRBJ1-5; D: TRBD1; V: TRBV7-9; size: NA; length: 14; DNA: TGTGCCAGCAGCTTATCCCAGGGGGCTCAGCCCCAGCATTTT; CDR3: CASSLSQGAQPQHF
J: TRBJ1-2; D: TRBD1; V: TRBV5-8; size: NA; length: 13; DNA: TGTGCCAGCAGCCGGACAGGACCCAATCGCTACACCTTC; CDR3: CASSRTGPNRYTF